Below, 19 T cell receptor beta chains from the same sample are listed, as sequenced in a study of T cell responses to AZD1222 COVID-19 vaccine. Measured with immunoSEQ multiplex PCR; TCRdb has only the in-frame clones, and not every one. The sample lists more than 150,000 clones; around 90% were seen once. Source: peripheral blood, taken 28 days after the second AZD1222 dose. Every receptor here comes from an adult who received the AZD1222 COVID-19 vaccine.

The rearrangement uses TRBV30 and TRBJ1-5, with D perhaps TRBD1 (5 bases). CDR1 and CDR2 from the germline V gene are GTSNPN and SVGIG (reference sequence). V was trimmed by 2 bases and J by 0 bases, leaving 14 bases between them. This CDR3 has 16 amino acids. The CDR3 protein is CAWSPPDSNSNQPQHF. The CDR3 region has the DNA TGTGCCTGGAGTCCACCCGACAGCAATAGCAATCAGCCCCAGCATTTT.

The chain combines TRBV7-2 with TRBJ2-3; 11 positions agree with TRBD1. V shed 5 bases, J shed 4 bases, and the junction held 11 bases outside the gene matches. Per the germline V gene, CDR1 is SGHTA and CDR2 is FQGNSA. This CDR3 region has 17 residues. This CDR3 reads CASSPHYPGQGADTQYF. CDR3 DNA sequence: TGTGCCAGCAGCCCTCACTATCCGGGACAGGGGGCAGATACGCAGTATTTT.

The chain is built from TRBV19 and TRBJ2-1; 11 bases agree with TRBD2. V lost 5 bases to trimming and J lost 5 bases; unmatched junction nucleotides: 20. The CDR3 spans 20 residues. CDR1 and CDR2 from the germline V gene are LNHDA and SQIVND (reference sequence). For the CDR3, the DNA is TGTGCCAGTAGTCCCCGACAGGGATCGGCTAGCGGGAGGAAAAACAATGAGCAGTTCTTC. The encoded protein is CASSPRQGSASGRKNNEQFF.

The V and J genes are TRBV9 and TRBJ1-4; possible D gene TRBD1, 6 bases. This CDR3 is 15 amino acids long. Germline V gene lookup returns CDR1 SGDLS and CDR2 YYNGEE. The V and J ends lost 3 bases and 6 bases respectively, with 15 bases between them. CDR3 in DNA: TGTGCCAGCAGCGGGAGGACATCAGGGGATGAAAAACTGTTTTTT. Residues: CASSGRTSGDEKLFF. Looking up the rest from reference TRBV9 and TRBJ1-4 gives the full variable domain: DSGVTQTPKHLITATGQRVTLRCSPRSGDLSVYWYQQSLDQGLQFLIQYYNGEERAKGNILERFSAQQFPDLHSELNLSSLELGDSALYFCASSGRTSGDEKLFFGSGTQLSVL.

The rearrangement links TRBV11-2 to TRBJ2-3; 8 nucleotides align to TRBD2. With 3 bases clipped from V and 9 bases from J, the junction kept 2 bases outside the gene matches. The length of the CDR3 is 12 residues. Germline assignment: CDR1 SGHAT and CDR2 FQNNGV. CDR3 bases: TGTGCCAGCAGCTTTAGCGGGGAGACGCAGTATTTT. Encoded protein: CASSFSGETQYF. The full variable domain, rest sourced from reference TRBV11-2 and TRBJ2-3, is EAGVAQSPRYKIIEKRQSVAFWCNPISGHATLYWYQQILGQGPKLLIQFQNNGVVDDSQLPKDRFSAERLKGVDSTLKIQPAKLEDSAVYLCASSFSGETQYFGPGTRLTVL.

CDR3 residues: CASSQGVSEGSPLHF. The CDR3 nucleotides read TGTGCCAGCAGCCAAGGGGTCAGCGAAGGCTCACCCCTCCACTTT. The chain joins TRBV3-1 (or the pseudogene TRBV3-2) to TRBJ1-6; D not resolved. CDR3 size: 15 residues. V lost 1 base to trimming and J lost 10 bases, with 14 bases between them. The germline CDR1 and CDR2 sequences are LGHDT and YNNKEL (reference sequence).

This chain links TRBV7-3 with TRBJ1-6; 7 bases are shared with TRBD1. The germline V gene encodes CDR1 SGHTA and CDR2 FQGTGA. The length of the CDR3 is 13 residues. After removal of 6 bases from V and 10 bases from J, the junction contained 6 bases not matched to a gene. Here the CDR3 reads CASRATGVSPLHF. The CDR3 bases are TGTGCCAGCAGGGCAACAGGGGTCTCACCCCTCCACTTT.

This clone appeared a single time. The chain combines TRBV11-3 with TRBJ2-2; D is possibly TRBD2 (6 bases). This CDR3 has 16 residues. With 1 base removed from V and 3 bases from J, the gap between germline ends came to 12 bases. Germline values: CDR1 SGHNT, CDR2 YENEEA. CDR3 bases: TGTGCCAGCAGCTTAGCCCTAGCGAGGGACACCGGGGAGCTGTTTTTT. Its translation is CASSLALARDTGELFF.

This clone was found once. CDR3 nucleotides: TGTGCCAGTAGTACCCGGGGAGGGTCCACTGAAGCTTTCTTT. Translated, it gives CASSTRGGSTEAFF. This rearrangement joins TRBV19 to TRBJ1-1; D remains ambiguous. Deletions cut 4 bases from V and 4 bases from J, with 13 bases between. From germline, CDR1 is LNHDA and CDR2 SQIVND (reference sequence). The CDR3 consists of 14 residues.

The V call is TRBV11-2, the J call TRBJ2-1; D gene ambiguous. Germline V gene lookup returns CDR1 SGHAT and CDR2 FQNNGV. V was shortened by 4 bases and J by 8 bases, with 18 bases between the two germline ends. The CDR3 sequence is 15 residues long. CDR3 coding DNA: TGTGCCAGCAGCTCCTCCGGCTCGCTCGGCGATGAGCAGTTCTTC. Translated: CASSSSGSLGDEQFF.

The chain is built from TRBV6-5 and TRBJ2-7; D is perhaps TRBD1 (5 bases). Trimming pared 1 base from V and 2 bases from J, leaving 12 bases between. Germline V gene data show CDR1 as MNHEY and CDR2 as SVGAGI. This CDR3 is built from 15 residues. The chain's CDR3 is CASSYYSRVTYEQYF. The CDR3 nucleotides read TGTGCCAGCAGTTACTATAGCAGGGTTACCTACGAGCAGTACTTC.

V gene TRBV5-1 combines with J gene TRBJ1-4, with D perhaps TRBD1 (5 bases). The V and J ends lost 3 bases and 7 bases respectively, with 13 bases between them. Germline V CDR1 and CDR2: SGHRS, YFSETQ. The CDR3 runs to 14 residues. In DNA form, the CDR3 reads TGCGCCAGCAGCTCACTAAATCAGGGTGAAAAACTGTTTTTT. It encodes CASSSLNQGEKLFF.

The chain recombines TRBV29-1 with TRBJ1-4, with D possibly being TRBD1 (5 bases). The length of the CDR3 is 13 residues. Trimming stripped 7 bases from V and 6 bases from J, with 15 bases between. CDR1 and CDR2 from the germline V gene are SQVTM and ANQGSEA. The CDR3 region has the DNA TGCAGCGGTACATTGGGGGGGGATGAAAAACTGTTTTTT. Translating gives CSGTLGGDEKLFF.

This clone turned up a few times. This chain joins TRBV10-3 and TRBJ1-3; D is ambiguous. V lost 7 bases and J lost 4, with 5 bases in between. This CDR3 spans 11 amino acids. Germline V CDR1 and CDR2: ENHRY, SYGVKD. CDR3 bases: TGTGCCATCAAGACAGGAAACACCATATATTTT. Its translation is CAIKTGNTIYF.

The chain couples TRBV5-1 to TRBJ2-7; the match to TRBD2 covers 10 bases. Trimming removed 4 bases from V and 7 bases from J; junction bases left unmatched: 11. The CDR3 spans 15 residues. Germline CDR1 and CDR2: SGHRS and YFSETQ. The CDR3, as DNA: TGCGCCAGCAGCCTGGGACTAGCGATGCCTTCTGAGCAGTACTTC. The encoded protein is CASSLGLAMPSEQYF.

The CDR3 is CASSPVGTIEQFF. The CDR3 bases are TGCGCCAGCAGCCCAGTTGGGACTATTGAGCAGTTCTTC. The chain employs TRBV5-1 and TRBJ2-1; 7 bases are a match to TRBD2. Germline V gene lookup returns CDR1 SGHRS and CDR2 YFSETQ. The CDR3 contains 13 residues. Trimming took 4 bases from V and 9 from J; bases not matched to a gene: 7.

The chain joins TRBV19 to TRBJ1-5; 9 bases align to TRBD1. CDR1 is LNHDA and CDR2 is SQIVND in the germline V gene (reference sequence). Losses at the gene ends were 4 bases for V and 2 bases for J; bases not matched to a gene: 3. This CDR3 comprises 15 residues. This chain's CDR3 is CASSKGQGRNQPQHF. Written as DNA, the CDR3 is TGTGCCAGTAGTAAAGGACAGGGGCGCAATCAGCCCCAGCATTTT.

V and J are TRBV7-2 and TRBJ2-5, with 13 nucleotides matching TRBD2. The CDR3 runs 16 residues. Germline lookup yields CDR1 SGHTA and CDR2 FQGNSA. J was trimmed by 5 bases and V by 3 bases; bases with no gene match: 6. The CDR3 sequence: CASSFGLAGARETQYF. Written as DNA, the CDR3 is TGTGCCAGCAGCTTCGGACTAGCGGGGGCAAGGGAGACCCAGTACTTC.

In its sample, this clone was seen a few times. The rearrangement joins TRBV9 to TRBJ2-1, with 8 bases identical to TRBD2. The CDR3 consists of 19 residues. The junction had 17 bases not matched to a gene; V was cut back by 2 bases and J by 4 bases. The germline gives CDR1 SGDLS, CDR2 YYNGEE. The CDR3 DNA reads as TGTGCCAGCAGCGTTAGGGCAAGCCCGGGACTAGACAATTACAATGAGCAGTTCTTC. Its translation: CASSVRASPGLDNYNEQFF.